The clone carrying this TCR beta chain was observed a few times. The antigen remains unidentified. The same CDR3 can be traced to other DNA sequences in this sample. The repertoire was sequenced with immunoSEQ multiplex PCR; TCRdb's copy has only in-frame clones and lacks some. This sample carries some 240,000 clones, over 50% of them seen once, and the ten largest clones take 11%. The sample originates from a study of shared clonotypes between healthy human individuals. Study as a whole: The composition of the donors was two women and a few men aged 18 to 49. General observations from the study: Clonotype sharing among donors was expected to depend on sequencing depth.

V lost 6 bases to trimming and J lost 4 bases, with 10 bases between them. The CDR3 length is 12 residues. Germline CDR1 and CDR2: MDHEN and SYDVKM. The receptor comes from a man younger than 40 in good health. This chain uses TRBV28 with TRBJ2-7; tentatively, D is TRBD1 or TRBD2 (6 bases each). The sequenced sample consisted of memory CD4+ T cells sorted from blood. Subset here: CD45RA-negative fraction. The CDR3 loop is CASSLGGYEQYF. CDR3 sequence (DNA): TGTGCCAGCAGCTTAGGGGGGTACGAGCAGTACTTC.